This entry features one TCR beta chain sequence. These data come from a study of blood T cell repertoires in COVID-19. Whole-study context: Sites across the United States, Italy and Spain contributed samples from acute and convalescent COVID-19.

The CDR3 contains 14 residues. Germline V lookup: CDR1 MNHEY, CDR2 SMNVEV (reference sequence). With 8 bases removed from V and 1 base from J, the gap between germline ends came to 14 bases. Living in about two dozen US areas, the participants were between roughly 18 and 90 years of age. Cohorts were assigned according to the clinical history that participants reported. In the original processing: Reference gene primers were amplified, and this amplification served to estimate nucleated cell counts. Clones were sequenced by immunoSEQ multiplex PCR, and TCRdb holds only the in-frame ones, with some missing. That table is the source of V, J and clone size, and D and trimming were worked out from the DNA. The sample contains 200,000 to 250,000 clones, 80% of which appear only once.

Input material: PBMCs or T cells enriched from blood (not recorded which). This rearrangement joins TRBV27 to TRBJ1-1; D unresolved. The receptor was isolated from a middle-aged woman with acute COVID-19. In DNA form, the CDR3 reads TGTGCCAGCCGGGATGAGGGAGGGAACACTGAAGCTTTCTTT. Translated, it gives CASRDEGGNTEAFF.